The 5 T cell receptor beta chains presented below share a single source sample, sequenced in a study of PD-1 blockade in classical Hodgkin lymphoma. Data came from immunoSEQ multiplex PCR; TCRdb stores just in-frame clones and leaves some out. The profile shows 90,000 or so clones, about nine tenths of them singletons. There was relapse after autologous stem cell transplantation in every patient, and there was variation in brentuximab vedotin exposure. This specimen consisted of peripheral blood mononuclear cells (PBMCs), obtained before the second cycle of nivolumab. The receptors shown here come from a human donor with classical Hodgkin lymphoma.

The chain employs TRBV4-1 and TRBJ2-7; 12 bases line up with TRBD2. After removal of 2 bases from V and 5 bases from J, the junction contained 19 bases not matched to a gene. There are 20 residues in the CDR3. Germline loops: CDR1 MGHRA, CDR2 YSYEKL. CDR3: CASSQPFVASGRERQHEQYF. For the CDR3, the DNA is TGCGCCAGCAGCCAACCTTTCGTGGCTAGCGGGAGGGAGCGTCAACACGAGCAGTACTTC.

The V call is TRBV18, the J call TRBJ2-2; D remains ambiguous. V gave up 0 bases and J gave up 6 bases, with 5 bases separating them. Per germline, CDR1 KGHSH and CDR2 LQKENI. The CDR3 has 13 residues. The CDR3: CASSPPRPGELFF. CDR3 DNA sequence: TGTGCCAGCTCACCACCCCGCCCCGGGGAGCTGTTTTTT. Full variable domain (rest looked up from reference TRBV18 and TRBJ2-2): NAGVMQNPRHLVRRRGQEARLRCSPMKGHSHVYWYRQLPEEGLKFMVYLQKENIIDESGMPKERFSAEFPKEGPSILRIQQVVRGDSAAYFCASSPPRPGELFFGEGSRLTVL.

The chain uses TRBV5-8 and TRBJ1-5; a possible D gene is TRBD1 (6 bases). Trimming cost V 6 bases and J 0 bases, with 10 bases left between them. The CDR3 spans 14 residues. Germline V gene data show CDR1 as SGHTS and CDR2 as YDEGEE. This CDR3 is CASTTGLSNQPQHF. CDR3 DNA sequence: TGTGCCAGCACCACAGGGCTTAGCAATCAGCCCCAGCATTTT.

The chain is built from TRBV28 and TRBJ2-6; 9 nucleotides agree with TRBD1. V lost 7 bases and J lost 0; bases outside the gene matches: 4. Germline V CDR1 and CDR2: MDHEN, SYDVKM. The CDR3 contains 16 residues. DNA of the CDR3: TGTGCCAGCAAGGGACAGGGTGTCTCTGGGGCCAACGTCCTGACTTTC. This codes for CASKGQGVSGANVLTF.

This clone is a singleton in its sample. The V and J genes are TRBV6-5 and TRBJ1-1, with D unresolved. The CDR3 spans 15 residues. Germline CDR1 reads MNHEY; CDR2 reads SVGAGI. V lost 2 bases, J lost 1 base, and 11 bases lay in between. CDR3 residues: CASSYLSARNTEAFF. In DNA form, the CDR3 reads TGTGCCAGCAGTTACCTGTCAGCTCGGAACACTGAAGCTTTCTTT.